Shown below are 3 T cell receptor beta chains from a single sample sequenced in a study of shared clonotypes between healthy human individuals. Using immunoSEQ multiplex PCR, the repertoire was profiled, and TCRdb retains in-frame clones only, with some absent. Among some 2,000,000 clones listed, roughly 95% were seen once. The source material was naive CD4+ T cells sorted from blood. Subset indicated: CD45RA+ positively selected. These receptors came from a man between 18 and 29 years old in good health.

The V call is TRBV9, the J call TRBJ1-1, with TRBD1 as a possible D gene (5 bases). V was trimmed by 4 bases and J by 6 bases, leaving 19 bases between them. This CDR3 has 15 amino acids. The germline V gene encodes CDR1 SGDLS and CDR2 YYNGEE. The CDR3 loop reads CASSRHGGVGAEAFF. DNA of the CDR3: TGTGCCAGCAGCCGCCATGGGGGGGTTGGGGCTGAAGCTTTCTTT.

A word on this clone: A read error may account for a junction end that differs from germline. The V gene is TRBV11-2, the J gene TRBJ2-5; 7 nucleotides agree with TRBD2. Germline V gene lookup returns CDR1 SGHAT and CDR2 FQNNGV. CDR3 length: 13 residues. In DNA, the CDR3 is TGTGCCAGCAGCCGGACTAGTCAAGGGACCCAGTACTTC. Protein sequence: CASSRTSQGTQYF. Full variable domain (rest looked up from reference TRBV11-2 and TRBJ2-5): EAGVAQSPRYKIIEKRQSVAFWCNPISGHATLYWYQQILGQGPKLLIQFQNNGVVDDSQLPKDRFSAERLKGVDSTLKIQPAKLEDSAVYLCASSRTSQGTQYFGPGTRLLVL.

A word on this clone: Other DNA sequences from this sample encode an identical CDR3 as well. The V gene is TRBV30, the J gene TRBJ2-1; 10 nucleotides line up with TRBD2. CDR1 and CDR2 (germline): GTSNPN, SVGIG (reference sequence). The CDR3 covers 15 residues. J gave up 2 bases and V 0 bases, and 1 base lay outside the gene matches. CDR3 nucleotides: TGTGCCTGGAGTGTTCTAGCGGGGGCCTACAATGAGCAGTTCTTC. Its protein is CAWSVLAGAYNEQFF. The full variable domain, rest sourced from reference TRBV30 and TRBJ2-1, is SQTIHQWPATLVQPVGSPLSLECTVEGTSNPNLYWYRQAAGRGLQLLFYSVGIGQISSEVPQNLSASRPQDRQFILSSKKLLLSDSGFYLCAWSVLAGAYNEQFFGPGTRLTVL.